This record looks at one TCR beta chain sequence and its context. Individuals who donated were healthy Caucasians from Russia aged about 6 to 95. V was clipped by 2 bases and J by 4 bases, with 9 bases between them. This CDR3 region has 14 residues. Germline values: CDR1 ENHRY, CDR2 SYGVKD. This sample was included in a study of blood T cells in healthy people across ages. Next came a second PCR, run for 7 to 11 cycles, which used a sample-barcoded 5' primer along with a J-beta primer mix. Sequencing yielded, for each sample, at least 3 million paired-end reads carrying CDR3. TCRdb re-called the 5' RACE reads through MiXCR, storing one row per CDR3 protein. This table has around 800,000 distinct CDR3 sequences, 46% appearing once.

The chain joins TRBV10-3 to TRBJ2-1; D might be TRBD1 (6 bases). The clonotype originates from a man older than 75 in good health. Sequenced sample: blood. The CDR3 bases are TGTGCCATCAGTGAGGGGACAATGTACAATGAGCAGTTCTTC. Amino acids: CAISEGTMYNEQFF.